Below, 21 T cell receptor beta chains from the same sample are listed, as sequenced in a study of response to subunit inactivated influenza vaccine. TCRdb processed the RT-PCR reads anew with MiXCR; each CDR3 protein has one entry. This table holds fewer than 200,000 distinct CDR3 sequences, roughly 8.7% found once. The material was non-naive T cells sorted from PBMCs, obtained on the day of vaccination. The receptor source for this set is a man aged 50-59 years who received an inactivated influenza vaccine.

This clonotype has a handful of counts. The chain links TRBV9 to TRBJ2-5; 9 bases line up with TRBD2. The CDR3 contains 15 residues. Germline CDR1 and CDR2: SGDLS and YYNGEE. The V segment lost 3 bases and the J segment 2 bases; nucleotides outside the gene matches: 5. CDR3 in DNA: TGTGCCAGCAGCGGATTAGCGGGAGTTCAAGAGACCCAGTACTTC. Its protein product is CASSGLAGVQETQYF.

This clonotype was recorded a few times. The chain couples TRBV3-1 to TRBJ2-7; 9 nucleotides line up with TRBD1. V lost 4 bases, J lost 3 bases, and 7 bases stayed unmatched. In germline, CDR1 is LGHDT, CDR2 YNNKEL (reference sequence). This CDR3 is 15 amino acids long. The CDR3 region has the DNA TGTGCCAGCAGCCGCGGGACAGGGAGGAACTACGAGCAGTACTTC. Protein: CASSRGTGRNYEQYF.

This clonotype has just a few counts. CDR3 sequence (DNA): TGTGCCAGCAGTATCGCGGGGGGCCTCCAATGGGAGCAGTTCTTC. Protein: CASSIAGGLQWEQFF. The V gene is TRBV2, the J gene TRBJ2-1; 8 nucleotides agree with TRBD2. V lost 5 bases to trimming and J lost 10 bases; unmatched junction nucleotides: 13. Germline CDR1 SNHLY, CDR2 FYNNEI. The CDR3 extends over 15 amino acids.

Here the CDR3 DNA reads TGTGCCAGCAGTCGGGACAGGGGGCTTACTGGCTACACCTTC. As protein: CASSRDRGLTGYTF. The rearrangement uses TRBV5-5 and TRBJ1-2; 12 bases match TRBD1. In germline, CDR1 is SGHKS, CDR2 YYEKEE (reference sequence). V trimming: 5 bases; J trimming: 7 bases; junction bases outside the gene matches: 6. The CDR3 consists of 14 residues.

The V call is TRBV6-1, the J call TRBJ2-3; 10 bases line up with TRBD1. CDR1 and CDR2 (germline): MNHNS, SASEGT. The junction had 12 bases not matched to a gene; V was cut back by 6 bases and J by 0 bases. The CDR3 covers 18 residues. CDR3 nucleotides: TGTGCCAGCAGGACAGGGGGCCTGTCTAGCGGTAGCACAGATACGCAGTATTTT. Its translation is CASRTGGLSSGSTDTQYF.

The sample holds many counts of this clonotype. The rearrangement uses TRBV29-1 and TRBJ2-5, with D possibly matching TRBD1 (7 bases). The CDR3 has 12 residues. Germline assignment: CDR1 SQVTM and CDR2 ANQGSEA. CDR3 sequence (DNA): TGCAGTGGAGGAGGGGGCCTTGAGACCCAGTACTTC. It codes for CSGGGGLETQYF.

The rearrangement uses TRBV2 and TRBJ1-5; 7 nucleotides align to TRBD1. The length of the CDR3 is 14 residues. Germline V gene sequence: CDR1 SNHLY, CDR2 FYNNEI. With 5 bases clipped from V and 6 bases from J, the junction kept 7 bases outside the gene matches. CDR3 residues: CASSSDREIQPQHF. The CDR3 DNA reads TGTGCCAGCAGTTCCGACAGGGAGATTCAGCCCCAGCATTTT.

The CDR3 bases are TGTGCCACCAGCGGGACCGGCGGTTCGGATACGCAGTATTTT. Translation gives CATSGTGGSDTQYF. The chain links TRBV24-1 to TRBJ2-3; possibly TRBD1 or TRBD2 for D (5 bases each). Trimming shortened V by 7 bases and J by 6 bases, and 16 bases separated the two germline ends. The CDR3 extends over 14 amino acids. Germline CDR1 is KGHDR and CDR2 is SFDVKD.

The table lists this clonotype with a few counts. V and J are TRBV5-5 and TRBJ2-3, with a possible D match to TRBD2 (5 bases). Trimming shortened V by 0 bases and J by 0 bases, and 8 bases separated the two germline ends. The CDR3 sequence is 15 residues long. CDR1 and CDR2 from the germline V gene are SGHKS and YYEKEE (reference sequence). The CDR3 nucleotides read TGTGCCAGCAGCTTGGATCGCGGGAGCACAGATACGCAGTATTTT. Protein sequence: CASSLDRGSTDTQYF.

The V gene is TRBV2, the J gene TRBJ2-5, with 8 positions matching TRBD1. The CDR3 extends over 16 amino acids. From germline, CDR1 is SNHLY and CDR2 FYNNEI. V was pared by 6 bases and J by 5 bases, with 14 bases of the junction left unmatched. The CDR3 protein is CASRLTSRGRGETQYF. The CDR3 DNA reads as TGTGCCAGCAGGCTAACGTCCAGGGGGCGCGGTGAGACCCAGTACTTC.

Only a few counts were recorded for this clonotype. This chain joins TRBV28 and TRBJ2-7; D gene ambiguous. This CDR3 region has 14 residues. In germline, CDR1 is MDHEN, CDR2 SYDVKM. Trimming pared 3 bases from V and 3 bases from J, leaving 12 bases between. The chain's CDR3 is CASSFTVPLYEQYF. The CDR3 DNA sequence: TGTGCCAGCAGTTTTACAGTGCCTCTCTACGAGCAGTACTTC.

The chain is built from TRBV4-2 and TRBJ1-1; D unclear. Germline values: CDR1 LGHNA, CDR2 YNFKEQ. This CDR3 spans 15 amino acids. V gave up 2 bases and J gave up 4 bases, with 14 bases separating them. CDR3 residues: CASSQIGRSGTEAFF. The CDR3 DNA sequence: TGTGCCAGCAGCCAAATTGGAAGGTCAGGCACTGAAGCTTTCTTT.

The chain employs TRBV4-3 and TRBJ2-7, with TRBD2 identical over 8 bases. This CDR3 region has 17 residues. With 0 bases clipped from V and 5 bases from J, the junction kept 12 bases outside the gene matches. CDR1 and CDR2 (germline): LGHNA, YSLEER. The CDR3 protein is CASSQDGGGGNADEQYF. The CDR3 DNA sequence: TGCGCCAGCAGCCAAGATGGTGGCGGGGGGAACGCAGACGAGCAGTACTTC.

The rearrangement links TRBV5-1 to TRBJ2-2; TRBD1 matches at 10 bases. This CDR3 contains 17 residues. CDR1 and CDR2 (germline): SGHRS, YFSETQ. Losses at the gene ends were 4 bases for V and 6 bases for J; bases not matched to a gene: 12. The CDR3 loop reads CASSRRTGTGVAGELFF. DNA of the CDR3: TGCGCCAGCAGCCGAAGAACCGGGACAGGGGTAGCCGGGGAGCTGTTTTTT.

The chain joins TRBV7-8 to TRBJ2-7, with 8 positions matching TRBD1. This CDR3 contains 17 residues. The V gene end was trimmed by 1 base and the J gene end by 0 bases; junction bases not matched to a gene: 8. Germline V gene sequence: CDR1 SGHVS, CDR2 FQNEAQ. The chain's CDR3 is CASSLDSGTGPSYEQYF. CDR3 nucleotides: TGTGCCAGCAGCTTAGACTCCGGGACAGGACCCTCCTACGAGCAGTACTTC.

This clonotype has only a few counts. The rearrangement links TRBV15 to TRBJ1-4; weak D call: TRBD1 (6 bases). Germline lookup yields CDR1 LNHNV and CDR2 YYDKDF (reference sequence). V was shortened by 0 bases and J by 8 bases, with 16 bases between the two germline ends. The CDR3 spans 16 residues. CDR3 nucleotide sequence: TGTGCCACCAGCAGAGATCTGGGACAATCCCTAGAAAAACTGTTTTTT. Protein sequence: CATSRDLGQSLEKLFF.

The sample holds many counts of this clonotype. V gene TRBV27 combines with J gene TRBJ2-7; 8 positions agree with TRBD1. Per germline, CDR1 MNHEY and CDR2 SMNVEV (reference sequence). The CDR3 has 15 residues. V dropped 5 bases and J dropped 4; count of bases not matched to a gene: 10. CDR3 DNA sequence: TGTGCCAGCAGTGACAGGGGCCGCTCAGCGTACGAGCAGTACTTC. Its translation: CASSDRGRSAYEQYF.

This clonotype has at least ten counts. The chain employs TRBV7-2 and TRBJ2-7; 7 bases match TRBD2. The germline V gene has CDR1 SGHTA and CDR2 FQGNSA. V lost 5 bases, J lost 4 bases, and 5 bases stayed unmatched. CDR3 length equals 13 residues. The CDR3, as DNA: TGTGCCAGCAGCCCCAGCGGGGATTACGAGCAGTACTTC. It is translated as CASSPSGDYEQYF.

The rearrangement joins TRBV6-1 to TRBJ2-7; 7 nucleotides match TRBD2. Germline CDR1 is MNHNS and CDR2 is SASEGT. V lost 5 bases and J lost 7; bases outside the gene matches: 14. The CDR3 runs 15 residues. CDR3 residues: CASSKRTSLKGEQYF. In nucleotides, the CDR3 is TGTGCCAGCAGTAAACGGACTAGTTTAAAGGGTGAGCAGTACTTC.

The rearrangement uses TRBV7-2 and TRBJ2-7; D is unclear. Per germline, CDR1 SGHTA and CDR2 FQGNSA. The CDR3 has 12 amino acids. Between the trimmed V and J ends, which lost 4 bases and 2 bases, there was a span of 6 bases. The CDR3 here is CASSSGPYEQYF. In DNA, the CDR3 is TGTGCCAGCAGCTCTGGCCCCTACGAGCAGTACTTC. Looking up the rest from reference TRBV7-2 and TRBJ2-7 gives the full variable domain: GAGVSQSPSNKVTEKGKDVELRCDPISGHTALYWYRQSLGQGLEFLIYFQGNSAPDKSGLPSDRFSAERTGGSVSTLTIQRTQQEDSAVYLCASSSGPYEQYFGPGTRLTVT.

In its sample, this clonotype was seen a few times. The CDR3 bases are TGTGCCAGCAGCTTTCTGGGTCCATCTGGTGAGCAGTTCTTC. Translated, it gives CASSFLGPSGEQFF. V is TRBV7-9 and J is TRBJ2-1; no clear D gene. With 3 bases removed from V and 9 bases from J, the gap between germline ends came to 15 bases. The germline V gene has CDR1 SEHNR and CDR2 FQNEAQ (reference sequence). The CDR3 is 14 amino acids.